The sequence of this T cell receptor beta chain was determined in a study of shared clonotypes between healthy human individuals. Study at large: For every donor, three CD4 naive, three CD4 memory, two CD8 naive and one CD8 memory plates were used. Study results and limitations: Across subsets, estimated richness was generally greater for naive than for memory populations.

The assay was immunoSEQ multiplex PCR, and TCRdb's table has in-frame clones only and misses some. The table lists under 2,000,000 clones, 85% to 95% of them singletons. CDR1 and CDR2 from the germline V gene are MNHEY and SVGAGI. V lost 6 bases, J lost 3 bases, and 8 bases lay in between. The CDR3 sequence is 13 residues long. Worth noting for this clone: Its antigen remains unidentified.

Naive CD8 cells, CD45RO-negative and positively selected for CCR7, excluded terminally differentiated effector memory CD45RA+ cells. All donors qualified as healthy HIV-negative adults and had experienced no recent acute infections or vaccinations. This receptor was taken from a man aged 18 to 29 in good health. The sequencing input was naive CD8+ T cells sorted from blood. The chain has TRBV6-5 and TRBJ2-2; D uncertain. In nucleotides, the CDR3 is TGTGCCAGCAGCCTGGGGTACACCGGGGAGCTGTTTTTT. Its protein product is CASSLGYTGELFF.